The entry below describes one T cell receptor beta chain. Unique molecular identifiers were attached to individual cDNA molecules during library preparation. Original methodology: Counts of TCRs in each sample centred on a median of around 99,000 and extended from roughly 25,000 to 750,000. TCRdb processed the RACE reads anew with MiXCR; each CDR3 protein has one entry. The V and J calls were determined by TCRdb, not by the authors. Of about 49,000 distinct CDR3 sequences in the sample, about 9% were seen once. As for time point: patch test 1, 2 weeks after DPC sensitization. The treatment was: therapeutic diphenylcyclopropenone sensitization with weekly scalp DPC. The sample is drawn from a study of human T cells and chemical hapten exposure. Looking at the study overall: How much TCR each sample yielded varied, mostly because pooled library volumes differed slightly.

The origin of this receptor is a woman in her 50s with alopecia areata. Some clones in this sample may be carry-over from other donors' samples. The source was whole blood, collected in connection with sensitization to the hapten diphenylcyclopropenone (DPC).

The CDR3, as DNA: TGCGCCAGCAGCCAGAATCGGGACGATAGGGTCCATGAGCAGTTCTTC. It specifies CASSQNRDDRVHEQFF. The chain uses TRBV4-3 and TRBJ2-1; the D gene could be TRBD1 or TRBD2 (5 bases each). The ends were cut back, 3 bases at V and 8 bases at J, with 20 bases in the middle. This CDR3 is built from 16 residues. Per germline, CDR1 LGHNA and CDR2 YSLEER.